The next 3 T cell receptor beta chains were all read from a single sample in a study of blood T cell repertoires in COVID-19. Sequencing used immunoSEQ multiplex PCR; TCRdb keeps in-frame clones, though not all of them. This table has over 85,000 clones, over 65% appearing once. Sequencing was done on a sample of peripheral blood. The receptors stem from a woman older than 75 with acute or convalescent COVID-19.

The V gene is TRBV15, the J gene TRBJ2-5; 9 positions match TRBD2. The CDR3 covers 16 residues. The germline CDR1 and CDR2 sequences are LNHNV and YYDKDF (reference sequence). J gave up 5 bases and V 3 bases, and 10 bases lay outside the gene matches. CDR3 in amino acids: CATSSERAGGVETQYF. The DNA for the CDR3 is TGTGCCACCAGCAGTGAGCGTGCGGGAGGGGTGGAGACCCAGTACTTC.

The gene calls are TRBV10-1 and TRBJ2-5; 7 nucleotides match TRBD2. This CDR3 has 17 residues. Germline V gene data show CDR1 as WNHNN and CDR2 as SYGVQD (reference sequence). J was trimmed by 3 bases and V by 2 bases; bases with no gene match: 12. The CDR3 loop reads CASSEPGSSGEEETQYF. CDR3 DNA: TGCGCCAGCAGTGAGCCTGGGTCCAGCGGGGAGGAAGAGACCCAGTACTTC.

CDR3: CASSLGGYVYEQYF. CDR3 DNA: TGTGCCAGCAGTCTGGGGGGGTACGTGTACGAGCAGTACTTC. The chain carries TRBV5-5 and TRBJ2-7, with TRBD2 matching 7 bases. The CDR3 contains 14 residues. Looked up from germline, CDR1 is SGHKS and CDR2 is YYEKEE (reference sequence). Germline trimming cut 5 bases from V and 4 bases from J; bases unmatched to any gene: 9.